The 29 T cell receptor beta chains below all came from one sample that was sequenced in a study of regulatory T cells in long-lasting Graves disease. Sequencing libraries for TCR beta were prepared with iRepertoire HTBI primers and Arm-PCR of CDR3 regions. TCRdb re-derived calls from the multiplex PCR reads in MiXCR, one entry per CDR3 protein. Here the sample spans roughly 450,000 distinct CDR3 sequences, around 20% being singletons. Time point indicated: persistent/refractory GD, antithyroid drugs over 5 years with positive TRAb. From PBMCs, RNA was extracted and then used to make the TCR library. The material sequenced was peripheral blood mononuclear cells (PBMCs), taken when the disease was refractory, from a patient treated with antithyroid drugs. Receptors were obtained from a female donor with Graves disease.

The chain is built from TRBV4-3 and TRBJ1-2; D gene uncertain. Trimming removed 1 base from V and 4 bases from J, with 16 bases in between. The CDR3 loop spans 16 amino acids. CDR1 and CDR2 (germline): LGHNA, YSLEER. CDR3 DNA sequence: TGCGCCAGCAGCCAAGGGCCCAAGGATTTGAGCTATGGCTACACCTTC. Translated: CASSQGPKDLSYGYTF.

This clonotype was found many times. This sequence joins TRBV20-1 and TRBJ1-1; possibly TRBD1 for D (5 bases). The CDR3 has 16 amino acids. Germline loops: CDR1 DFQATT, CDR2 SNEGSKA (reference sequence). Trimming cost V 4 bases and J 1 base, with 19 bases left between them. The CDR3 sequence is CSATRTMAGRNTEAFF. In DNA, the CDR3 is TGCAGTGCTACCAGAACGATGGCAGGGCGGAACACTGAAGCTTTCTTT.

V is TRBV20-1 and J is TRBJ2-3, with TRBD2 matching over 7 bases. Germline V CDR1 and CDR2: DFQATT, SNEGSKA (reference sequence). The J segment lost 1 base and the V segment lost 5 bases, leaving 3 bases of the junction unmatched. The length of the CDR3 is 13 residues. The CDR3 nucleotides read TGCAGTGCTGGCGGGAGTGGCACAGATACGCAGTATTTT. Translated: CSAGGSGTDTQYF.

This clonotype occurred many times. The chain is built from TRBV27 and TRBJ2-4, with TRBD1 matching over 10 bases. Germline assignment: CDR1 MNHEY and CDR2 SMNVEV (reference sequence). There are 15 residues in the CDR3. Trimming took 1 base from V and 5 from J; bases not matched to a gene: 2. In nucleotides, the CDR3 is TGTGCCAGCAGTTTATGGGGGACAGGGGAAAACATTCAGTACTTC. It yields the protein CASSLWGTGENIQYF.

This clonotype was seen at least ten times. The DNA of the CDR3 is TGTGCCAGCAGTTTGAACAGGGCCGAGCAGTACTTC. Amino acids: CASSLNRAEQYF. The chain uses TRBV28 and TRBJ2-7, with D possibly being TRBD1 (6 bases). CDR1 is MDHEN, CDR2 SYDVKM, per germline. This CDR3 is 12 amino acids long. The V end lost 3 bases, the J end lost 6 bases, and 9 bases lay between the germline ends.

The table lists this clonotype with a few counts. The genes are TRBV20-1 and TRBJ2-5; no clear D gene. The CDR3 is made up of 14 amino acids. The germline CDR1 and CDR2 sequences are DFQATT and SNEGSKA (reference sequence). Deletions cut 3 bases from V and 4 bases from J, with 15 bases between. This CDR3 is CSARYRGPLETQYF. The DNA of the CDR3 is TGCAGTGCTAGGTATCGCGGACCGCTAGAGACCCAGTACTTC.

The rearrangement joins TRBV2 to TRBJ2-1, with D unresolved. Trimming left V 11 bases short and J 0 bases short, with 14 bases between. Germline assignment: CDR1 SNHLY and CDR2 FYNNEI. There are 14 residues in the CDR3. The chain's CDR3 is CACRRESSYNEQFF. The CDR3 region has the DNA TGTGCCTGCCGACGTGAGAGCTCCTACAATGAGCAGTTCTTC.

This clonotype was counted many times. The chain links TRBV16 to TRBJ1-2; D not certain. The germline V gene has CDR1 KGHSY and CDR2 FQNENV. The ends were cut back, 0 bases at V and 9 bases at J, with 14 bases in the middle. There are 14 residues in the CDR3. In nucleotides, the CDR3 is TGTGCCAGCAGCCAATCGGTAACGGGCGAAAGCTACACCTTC. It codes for CASSQSVTGESYTF.

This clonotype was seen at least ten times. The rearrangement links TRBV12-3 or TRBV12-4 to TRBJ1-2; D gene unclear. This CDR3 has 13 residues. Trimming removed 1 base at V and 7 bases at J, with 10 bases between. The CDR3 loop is CASSLDDWGGYTF. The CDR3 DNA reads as TGTGCCAGCAGTTTAGACGATTGGGGTGGCTACACCTTC.

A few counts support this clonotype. The CDR3 reads CATSDPGGREAFF. The DNA for the CDR3 is TGTGCCACCAGTGATCCAGGGGGTCGTGAAGCTTTCTTT. The rearrangement links TRBV24-1 to TRBJ1-1; TRBD1 aligns across 7 bases. CDR1 and CDR2 (germline): KGHDR, SFDVKD. CDR3 size: 13 residues. Trimming removed 3 bases from V and 7 bases from J; junction bases left unmatched: 4.

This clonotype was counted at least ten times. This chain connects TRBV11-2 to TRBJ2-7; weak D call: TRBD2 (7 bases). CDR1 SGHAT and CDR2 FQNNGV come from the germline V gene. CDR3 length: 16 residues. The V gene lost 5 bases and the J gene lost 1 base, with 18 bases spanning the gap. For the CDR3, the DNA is TGTGCCAGCAGCAACTGGGGGGGCAGGCCTTCCTACGAGCAGTACTTC. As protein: CASSNWGGRPSYEQYF.

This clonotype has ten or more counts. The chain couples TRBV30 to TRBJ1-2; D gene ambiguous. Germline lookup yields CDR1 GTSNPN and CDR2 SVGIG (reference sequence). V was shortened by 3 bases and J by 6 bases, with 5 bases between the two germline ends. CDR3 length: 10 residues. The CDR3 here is CAWSSNGYTF. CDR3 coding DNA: TGTGCCTGGAGCAGTAATGGCTACACCTTC.

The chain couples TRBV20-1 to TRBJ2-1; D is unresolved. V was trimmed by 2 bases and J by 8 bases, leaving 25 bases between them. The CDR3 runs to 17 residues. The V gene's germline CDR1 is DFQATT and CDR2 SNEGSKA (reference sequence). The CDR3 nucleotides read TGCAGTGCTAGATCCGTCGATCCGGCTCGCGTCAAGCATGAGCAGTTCTTC. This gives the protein CSARSVDPARVKHEQFF.

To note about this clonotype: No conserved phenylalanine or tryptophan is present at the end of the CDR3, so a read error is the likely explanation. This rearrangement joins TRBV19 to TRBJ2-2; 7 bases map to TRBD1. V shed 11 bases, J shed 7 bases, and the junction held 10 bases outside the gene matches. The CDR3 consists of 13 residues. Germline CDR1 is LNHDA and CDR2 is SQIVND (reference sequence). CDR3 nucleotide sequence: TGTGCCGGCGCTAGAGGGGGCGGCGGGGAGCTGTTTCTT. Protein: CAGARGGGGELFL.

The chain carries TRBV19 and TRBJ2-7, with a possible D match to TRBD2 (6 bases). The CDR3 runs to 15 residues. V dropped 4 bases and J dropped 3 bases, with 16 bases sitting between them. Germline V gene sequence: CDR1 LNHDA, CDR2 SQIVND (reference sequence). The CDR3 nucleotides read TGTGCCAGTAGTAGACCGGGACTGGAGGGCTACGAGCAGTACTTC. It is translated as CASSRPGLEGYEQYF.

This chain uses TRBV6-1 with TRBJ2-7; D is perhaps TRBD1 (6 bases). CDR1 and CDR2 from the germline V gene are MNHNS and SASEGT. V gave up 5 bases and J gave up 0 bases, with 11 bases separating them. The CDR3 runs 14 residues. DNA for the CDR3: TGTGCCAGCAGTAGGTACAGGGACTCCTACGAGCAGTACTTC. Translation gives CASSRYRDSYEQYF.

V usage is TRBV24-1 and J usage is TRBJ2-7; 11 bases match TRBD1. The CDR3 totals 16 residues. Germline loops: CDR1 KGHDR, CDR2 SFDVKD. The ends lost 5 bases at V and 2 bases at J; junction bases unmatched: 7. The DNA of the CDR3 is TGTGCCACCAGTGCCTCGGCGGACAGGGGGCCCTACGAGCAGTACTTC. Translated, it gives CATSASADRGPYEQYF.

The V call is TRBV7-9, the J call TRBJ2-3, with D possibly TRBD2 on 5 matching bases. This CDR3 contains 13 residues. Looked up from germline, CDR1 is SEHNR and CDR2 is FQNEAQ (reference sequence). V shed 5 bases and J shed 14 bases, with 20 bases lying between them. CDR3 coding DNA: TGTGCCAGCAGCCTTATAGCGTTTGAGAGCTGGTATTTT. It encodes CASSLIAFESWYF.

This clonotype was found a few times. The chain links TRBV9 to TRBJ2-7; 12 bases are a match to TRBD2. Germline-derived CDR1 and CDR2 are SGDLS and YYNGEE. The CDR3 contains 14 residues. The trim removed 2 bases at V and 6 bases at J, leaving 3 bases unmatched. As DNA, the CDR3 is TGTGCCAGCAGCGTCGGACTAGCGGGAACCGAGCAGTACTTC. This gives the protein CASSVGLAGTEQYF.

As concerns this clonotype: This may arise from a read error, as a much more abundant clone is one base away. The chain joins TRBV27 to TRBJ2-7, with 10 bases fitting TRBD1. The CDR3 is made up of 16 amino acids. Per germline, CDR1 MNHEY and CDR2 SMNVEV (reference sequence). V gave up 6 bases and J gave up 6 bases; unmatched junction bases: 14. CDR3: CASRPSFWDRGREQYF. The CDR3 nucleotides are TGTGCCAGCAGGCCTAGTTTCTGGGACAGGGGTCGCGAGCAGTACTTC.

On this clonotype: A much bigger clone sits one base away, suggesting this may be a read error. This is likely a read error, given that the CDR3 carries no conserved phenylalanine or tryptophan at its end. The CDR3 spells CASSSTGANQPQHC. The CDR3, as DNA: TGTGCCAGCAGTTCGACAGGGGCCAATCAGCCCCAGCATTGT. This rearrangement joins TRBV12-3 or TRBV12-4 to TRBJ1-5; 8 nucleotides agree with TRBD1. The CDR3 has 14 residues. The V gene end was trimmed by 4 bases and the J gene end by 3 bases; junction bases not matched to a gene: 2.

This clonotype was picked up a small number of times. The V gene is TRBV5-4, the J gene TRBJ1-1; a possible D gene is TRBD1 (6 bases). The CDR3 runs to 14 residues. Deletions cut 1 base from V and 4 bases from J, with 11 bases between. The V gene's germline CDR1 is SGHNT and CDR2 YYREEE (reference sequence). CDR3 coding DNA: TGTGCCAGCAGCTTGTCACAGGGAGCCACTGAAGCTTTCTTT. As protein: CASSLSQGATEAFF.

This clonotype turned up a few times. Here the CDR3 reads CSAEAGGVYGYTF. As DNA, the CDR3 is TGCAGCGCCGAGGCAGGGGGAGTCTATGGCTACACCTTC. J is TRBJ1-2 and V is TRBV29-1; 7 bases line up with TRBD1. This CDR3 comprises 13 residues. Unmatched junction bases numbered 9, after V lost 7 bases and J lost 4 bases. Germline CDR1 SQVTM, CDR2 ANQGSEA.

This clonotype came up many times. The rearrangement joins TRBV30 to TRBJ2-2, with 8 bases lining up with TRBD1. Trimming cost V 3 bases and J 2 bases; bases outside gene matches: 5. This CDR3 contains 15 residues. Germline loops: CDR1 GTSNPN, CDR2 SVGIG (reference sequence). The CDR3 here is CAWRLRGRNTGELFF. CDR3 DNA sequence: TGTGCCTGGAGACTCAGGGGGCGCAACACCGGGGAGCTGTTTTTT.

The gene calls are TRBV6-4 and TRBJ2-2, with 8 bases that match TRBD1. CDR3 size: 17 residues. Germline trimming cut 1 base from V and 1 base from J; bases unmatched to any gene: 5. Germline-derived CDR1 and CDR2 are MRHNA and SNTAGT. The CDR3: CASSDWNRGLNTGELFF. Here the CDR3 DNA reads TGTGCCAGCAGTGACTGGAACAGGGGGTTGAACACCGGGGAGCTGTTTTTT.

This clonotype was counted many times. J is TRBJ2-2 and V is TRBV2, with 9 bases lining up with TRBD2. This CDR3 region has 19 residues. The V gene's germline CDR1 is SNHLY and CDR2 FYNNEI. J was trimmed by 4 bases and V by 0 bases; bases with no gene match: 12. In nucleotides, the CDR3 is TGTGCCAGCAGTGAAGCAGTTGGCGGGAGGGCCTCGGGCACCGGGGAGCTGTTTTTT. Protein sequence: CASSEAVGGRASGTGELFF.

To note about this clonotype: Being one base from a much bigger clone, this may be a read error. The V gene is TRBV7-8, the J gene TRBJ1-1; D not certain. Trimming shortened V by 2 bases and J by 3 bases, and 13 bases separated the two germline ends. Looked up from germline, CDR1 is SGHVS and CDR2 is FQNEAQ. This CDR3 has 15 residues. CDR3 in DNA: TGTGCCAGCAGCTTAACATCCGGGCCCTACACTGAAGCTTTCTTT. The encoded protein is CASSLTSGPYTEAFF.

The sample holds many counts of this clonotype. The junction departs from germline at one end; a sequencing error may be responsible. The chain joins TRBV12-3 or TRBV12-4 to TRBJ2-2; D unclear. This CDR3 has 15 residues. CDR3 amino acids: CASSLAGANTGELFF. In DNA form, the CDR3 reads TGTGCCAGCAGCTTAGCCGGAGCGAACACCGGGGAGCTGTTTTTT.

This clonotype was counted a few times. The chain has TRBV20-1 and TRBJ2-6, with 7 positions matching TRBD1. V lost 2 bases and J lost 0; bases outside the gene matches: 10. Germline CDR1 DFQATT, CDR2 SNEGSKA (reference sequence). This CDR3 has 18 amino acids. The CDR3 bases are TGCAGTGCTAGATCACCGACAGGGTCAACCTCTGGGGCCAACGTCCTGACTTTC. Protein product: CSARSPTGSTSGANVLTF.